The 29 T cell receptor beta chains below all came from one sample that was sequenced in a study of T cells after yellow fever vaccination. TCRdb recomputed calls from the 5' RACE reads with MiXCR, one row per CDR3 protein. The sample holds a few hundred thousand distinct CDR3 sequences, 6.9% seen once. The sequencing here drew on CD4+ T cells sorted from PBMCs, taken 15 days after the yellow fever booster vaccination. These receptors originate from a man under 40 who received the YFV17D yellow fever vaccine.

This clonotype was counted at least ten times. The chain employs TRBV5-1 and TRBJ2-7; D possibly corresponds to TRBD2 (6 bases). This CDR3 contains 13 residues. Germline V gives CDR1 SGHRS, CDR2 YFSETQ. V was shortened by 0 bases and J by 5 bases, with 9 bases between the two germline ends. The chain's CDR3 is CASSLALAHEQYF. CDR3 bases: TGCGCCAGCAGCTTGGCCCTAGCGCACGAGCAGTACTTC.

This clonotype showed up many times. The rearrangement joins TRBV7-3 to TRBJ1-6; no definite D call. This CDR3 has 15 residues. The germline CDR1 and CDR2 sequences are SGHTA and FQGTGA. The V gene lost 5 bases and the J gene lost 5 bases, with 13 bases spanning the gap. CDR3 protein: CASSLKAEDNSPLHF. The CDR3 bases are TGTGCCAGCAGCCTCAAGGCGGAAGATAATTCACCCCTCCACTTT.

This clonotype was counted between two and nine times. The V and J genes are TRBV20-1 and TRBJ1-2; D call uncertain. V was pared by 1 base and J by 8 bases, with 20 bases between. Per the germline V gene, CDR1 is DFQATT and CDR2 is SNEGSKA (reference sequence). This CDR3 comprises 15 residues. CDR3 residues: CSARVIGDNLRGYTF. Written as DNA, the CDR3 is TGCAGTGCTAGAGTAATCGGAGACAACCTGCGGGGCTACACCTTC.

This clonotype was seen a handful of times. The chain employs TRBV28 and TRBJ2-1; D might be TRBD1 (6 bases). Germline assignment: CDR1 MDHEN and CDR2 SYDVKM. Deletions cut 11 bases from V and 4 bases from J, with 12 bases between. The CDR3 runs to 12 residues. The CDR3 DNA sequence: TGTGCCTTCGGGACAAGTTACAATGAGCAGTTCTTC. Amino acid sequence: CAFGTSYNEQFF.

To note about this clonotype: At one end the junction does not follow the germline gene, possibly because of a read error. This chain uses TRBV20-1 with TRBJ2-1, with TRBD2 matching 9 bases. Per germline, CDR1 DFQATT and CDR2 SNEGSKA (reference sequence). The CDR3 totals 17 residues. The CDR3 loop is CCAPTSGLGGSYNEQFF. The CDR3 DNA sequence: TGCTGTGCTCCGACTAGCGGTCTGGGAGGGTCCTACAATGAGCAGTTCTTC.

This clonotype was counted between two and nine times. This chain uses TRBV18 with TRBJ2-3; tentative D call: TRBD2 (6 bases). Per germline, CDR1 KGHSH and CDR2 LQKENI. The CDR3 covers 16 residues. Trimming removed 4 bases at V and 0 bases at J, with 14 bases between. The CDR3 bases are TGTGCCAGCTCACGGACGACTAGTTCTAGCACAGATACGCAGTATTTT. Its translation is CASSRTTSSSTDTQYF.

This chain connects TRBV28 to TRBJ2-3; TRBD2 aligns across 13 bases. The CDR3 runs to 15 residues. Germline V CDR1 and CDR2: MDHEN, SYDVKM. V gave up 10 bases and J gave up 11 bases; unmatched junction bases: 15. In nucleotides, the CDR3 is TGTGCCACCTCCGGACTAGCGGGAGCCCTCATCGGGCAGTATTTT. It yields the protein CATSGLAGALIGQYF.

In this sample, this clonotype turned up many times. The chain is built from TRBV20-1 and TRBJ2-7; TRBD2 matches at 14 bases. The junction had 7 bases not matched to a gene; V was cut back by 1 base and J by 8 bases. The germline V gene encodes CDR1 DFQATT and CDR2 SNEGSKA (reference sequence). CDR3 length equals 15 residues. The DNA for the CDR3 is TGCAGTGCTAGAGGGGGGACTAGCGGGAGTATCAAGCAGTACTTC. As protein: CSARGGTSGSIKQYF.

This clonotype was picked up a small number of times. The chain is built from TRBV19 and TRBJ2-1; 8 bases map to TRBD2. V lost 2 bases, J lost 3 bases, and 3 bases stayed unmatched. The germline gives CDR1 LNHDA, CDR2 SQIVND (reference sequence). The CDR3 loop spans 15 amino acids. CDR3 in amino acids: CASSIFGRVYNEQFF. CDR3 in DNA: TGTGCCAGTAGTATATTCGGGAGGGTCTACAATGAGCAGTTCTTC.

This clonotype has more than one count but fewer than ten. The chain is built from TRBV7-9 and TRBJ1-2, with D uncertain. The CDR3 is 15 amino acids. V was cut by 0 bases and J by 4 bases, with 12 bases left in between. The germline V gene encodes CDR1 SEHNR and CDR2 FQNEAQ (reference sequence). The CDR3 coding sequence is TGTGCCAGCAGCTTAGCTCTCAATGTGGGCTATGGCTACACCTTC. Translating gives CASSLALNVGYGYTF.

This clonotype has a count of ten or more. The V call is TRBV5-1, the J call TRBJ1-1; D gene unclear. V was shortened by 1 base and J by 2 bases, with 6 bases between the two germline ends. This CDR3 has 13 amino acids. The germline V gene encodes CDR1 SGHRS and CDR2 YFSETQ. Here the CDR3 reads CASSLLLNTEAFF. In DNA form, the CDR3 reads TGCGCCAGCAGCTTGCTGCTAAACACTGAAGCTTTCTTT. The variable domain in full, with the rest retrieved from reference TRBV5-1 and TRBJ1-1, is KAGVTQTPRYLIKTRGQQVTLSCSPISGHRSVSWYQQTPGQGLQFLFEYFSETQRNKGNFPGRFSGRQFSNSRSEMNVSTLELGDSALYLCASSLLLNTEAFFGQGTRLTVV.

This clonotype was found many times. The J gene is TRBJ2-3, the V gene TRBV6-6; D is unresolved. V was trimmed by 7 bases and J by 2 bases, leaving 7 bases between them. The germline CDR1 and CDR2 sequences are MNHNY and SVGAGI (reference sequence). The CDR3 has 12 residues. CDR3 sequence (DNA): TGTGCCAGCAAAGGACCCACAGATACGCAGTATTTT. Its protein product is CASKGPTDTQYF.

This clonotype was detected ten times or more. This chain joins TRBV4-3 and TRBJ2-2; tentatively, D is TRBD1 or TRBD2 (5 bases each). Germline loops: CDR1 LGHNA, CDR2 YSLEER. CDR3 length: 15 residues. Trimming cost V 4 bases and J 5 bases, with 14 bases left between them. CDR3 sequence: CASSLLSGGTGELFF. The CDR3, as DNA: TGCGCCAGCAGCCTCCTTAGTGGGGGTACCGGGGAGCTGTTTTTT.

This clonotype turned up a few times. The CDR3, as DNA: TGCAGTAGTCTGGAGGCGTCGGACACTGAAGCTTTCTTT. Translation gives CSSLEASDTEAFF. The V call is TRBV20-1, the J call TRBJ1-1; D not certain. Between the trimmed V and J ends, which lost 8 bases and 3 bases, there was a span of 16 bases. Per germline, CDR1 DFQATT and CDR2 SNEGSKA (reference sequence). This CDR3 contains 13 residues.

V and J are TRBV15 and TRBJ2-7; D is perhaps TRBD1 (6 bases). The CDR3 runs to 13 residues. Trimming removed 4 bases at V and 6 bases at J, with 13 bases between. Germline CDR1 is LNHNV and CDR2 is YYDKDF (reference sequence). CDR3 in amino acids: CATSIRTGSEQYF. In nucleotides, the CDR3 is TGTGCCACCAGCATCCGAACAGGGTCCGAGCAGTACTTC.

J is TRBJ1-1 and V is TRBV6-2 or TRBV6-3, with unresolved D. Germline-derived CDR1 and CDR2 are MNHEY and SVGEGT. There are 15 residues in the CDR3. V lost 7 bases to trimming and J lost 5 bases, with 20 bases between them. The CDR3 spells CASTPTVPAVTEAFF. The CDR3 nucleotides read TGTGCCAGCACTCCTACTGTACCGGCTGTGACTGAAGCTTTCTTT.

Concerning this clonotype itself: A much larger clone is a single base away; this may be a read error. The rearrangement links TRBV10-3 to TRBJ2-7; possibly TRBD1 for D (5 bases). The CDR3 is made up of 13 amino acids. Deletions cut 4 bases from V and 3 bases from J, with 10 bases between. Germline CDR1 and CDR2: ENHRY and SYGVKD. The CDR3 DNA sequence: TGTGCCATCAGTGGACAGAGGATCTACGAGCAGTACTTC. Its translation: CAISGQRIYEQYF.

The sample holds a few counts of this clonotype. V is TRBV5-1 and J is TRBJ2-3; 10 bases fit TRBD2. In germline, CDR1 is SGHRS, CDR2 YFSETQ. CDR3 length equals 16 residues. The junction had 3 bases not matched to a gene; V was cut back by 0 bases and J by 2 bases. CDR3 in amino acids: CASSLVTSGLTDTQYF. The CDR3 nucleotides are TGCGCCAGCAGCTTGGTGACTAGCGGGCTCACAGATACGCAGTATTTT.

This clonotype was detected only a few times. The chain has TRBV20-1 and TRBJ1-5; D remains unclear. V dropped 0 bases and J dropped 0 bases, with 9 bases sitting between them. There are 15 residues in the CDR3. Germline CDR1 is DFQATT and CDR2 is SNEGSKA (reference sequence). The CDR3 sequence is CSAREDTYSNQPQHF. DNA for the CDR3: TGCAGTGCTAGAGAAGACACGTATAGCAATCAGCCCCAGCATTTT.

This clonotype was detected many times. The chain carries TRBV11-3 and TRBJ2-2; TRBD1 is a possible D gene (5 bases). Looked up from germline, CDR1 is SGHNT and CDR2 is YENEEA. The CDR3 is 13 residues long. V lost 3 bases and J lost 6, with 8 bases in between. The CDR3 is CASSFGAAGELFF. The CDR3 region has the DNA TGTGCCAGCAGCTTTGGGGCCGCCGGGGAGCTGTTTTTT.

The CDR3 loop reads CASSLPGSAKNEKLFF. The CDR3 region has the DNA TGCGCCAGCAGCTTGCCCGGCAGTGCAAAAAATGAAAAACTGTTTTTT. The rearrangement uses TRBV5-1 and TRBJ1-4, with D uncertain. This CDR3 spans 16 amino acids. Trimming stripped 1 base from V and 5 bases from J, with 15 bases between. Germline V CDR1 and CDR2: SGHRS, YFSETQ. The complete variable domain, with remaining parts taken from reference TRBV5-1 and TRBJ1-4, reads KAGVTQTPRYLIKTRGQQVTLSCSPISGHRSVSWYQQTPGQGLQFLFEYFSETQRNKGNFPGRFSGRQFSNSRSEMNVSTLELGDSALYLCASSLPGSAKNEKLFFGSGTQLSVL.

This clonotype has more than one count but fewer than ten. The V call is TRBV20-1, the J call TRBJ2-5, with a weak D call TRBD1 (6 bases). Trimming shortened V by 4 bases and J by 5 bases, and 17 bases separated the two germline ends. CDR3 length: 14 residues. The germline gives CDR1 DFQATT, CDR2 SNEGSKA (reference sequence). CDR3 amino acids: CSANIPGVRETQYF. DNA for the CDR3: TGCAGTGCTAATATTCCAGGGGTGAGGGAGACCCAGTACTTC.

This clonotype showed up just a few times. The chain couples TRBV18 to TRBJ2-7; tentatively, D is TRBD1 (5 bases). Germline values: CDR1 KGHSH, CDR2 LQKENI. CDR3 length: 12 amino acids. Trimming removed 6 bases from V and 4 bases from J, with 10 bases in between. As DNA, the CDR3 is TGTGCCAGCTCGCTGACAGAATACGAGCAGTACTTC. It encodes CASSLTEYEQYF.

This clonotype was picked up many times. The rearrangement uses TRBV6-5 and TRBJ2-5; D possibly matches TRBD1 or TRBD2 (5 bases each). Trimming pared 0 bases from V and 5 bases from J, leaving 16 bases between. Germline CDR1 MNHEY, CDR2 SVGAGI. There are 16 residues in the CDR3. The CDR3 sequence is CASSYSWRTTGETQYF. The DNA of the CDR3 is TGTGCCAGCAGTTACTCTTGGCGGACAACGGGGGAGACCCAGTACTTC.

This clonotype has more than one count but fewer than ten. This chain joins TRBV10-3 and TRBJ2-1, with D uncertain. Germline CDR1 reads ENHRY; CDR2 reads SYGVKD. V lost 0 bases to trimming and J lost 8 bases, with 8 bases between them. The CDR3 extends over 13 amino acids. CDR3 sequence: CAISESIVDEQFF. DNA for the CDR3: TGTGCCATCAGTGAGTCGATCGTCGATGAGCAGTTCTTC.

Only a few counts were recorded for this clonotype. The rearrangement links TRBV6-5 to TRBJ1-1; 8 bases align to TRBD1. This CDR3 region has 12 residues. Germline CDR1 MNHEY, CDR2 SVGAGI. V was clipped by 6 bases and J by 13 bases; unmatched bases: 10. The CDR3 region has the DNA TGTGCCAGCAGGACCCAGGGGGCGAGGCTTTTCTTT. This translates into CASRTQGARLFF.

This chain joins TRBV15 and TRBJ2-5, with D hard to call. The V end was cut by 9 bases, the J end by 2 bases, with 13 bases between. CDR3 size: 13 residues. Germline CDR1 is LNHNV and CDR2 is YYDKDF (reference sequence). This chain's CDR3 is CATTDGRQETQYF. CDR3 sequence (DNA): TGTGCCACAACAGATGGGCGTCAAGAGACCCAGTACTTC.

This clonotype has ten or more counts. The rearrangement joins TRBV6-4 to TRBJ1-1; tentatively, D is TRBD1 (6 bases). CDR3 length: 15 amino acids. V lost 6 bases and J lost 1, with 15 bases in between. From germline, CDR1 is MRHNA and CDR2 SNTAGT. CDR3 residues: CASRVQGLGNTEAFF. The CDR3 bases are TGTGCCAGCAGAGTACAGGGTCTGGGGAACACTGAAGCTTTCTTT.

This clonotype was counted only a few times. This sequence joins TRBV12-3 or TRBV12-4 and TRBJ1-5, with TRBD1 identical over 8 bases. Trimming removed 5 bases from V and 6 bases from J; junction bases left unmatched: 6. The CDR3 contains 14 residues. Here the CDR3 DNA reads TGTGCCAGCAGTCCAGGGGGCCCGGGTCAGCCCCAGCATTTT. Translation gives CASSPGGPGQPQHF.